These 2 T cell receptor beta chains came from one sample sequenced in a study of vaccination effects on CD4 cells after COVID-19. Following 10 days of culture, CD4+ T cells were isolated. The antigens for these receptors are not known. Sequencing was performed with immunoSEQ multiplex PCR; in TCRdb, only in-frame clones are kept and a portion is missing. The table records around 56,000 clones, 65% to 80% of them present only once. This sample comprised CD4+ T cells from PBMCs cultured without peptide, obtained before COVID-19 vaccination. The receptor source for this set is a human donor who received a COVID-19 vaccine.

The chain couples TRBV2 to TRBJ2-7, with TRBD1 identical over 8 bases. V shed 5 bases, J shed 0 bases, and the junction held 3 bases outside the gene matches. Germline CDR1 SNHLY, CDR2 FYNNEI. This CDR3 comprises 14 residues. CDR3 bases: TGTGCCAGCAGTCAACAGGGGGACTCCTACGAGCAGTACGTC. This translates into CASSQQGDSYEQYV.

Here the CDR3 reads CASSSSGPGPGELFF. The DNA of the CDR3 is TGTGCCAGCAGCTCCTCGGGGCCGGGGCCCGGGGAGCTGTTTTTT. The gene calls are TRBV7-2 and TRBJ2-2; TRBD1 or TRBD2 may be the D gene (5 bases each). The CDR3 has 15 residues. Germline loops: CDR1 SGHTA, CDR2 FQGNSA. Between the trimmed V and J ends, which lost 4 bases and 6 bases, there was a span of 15 bases.